A single sample gave rise to the 3 T cell receptor beta chains below, sequenced in a study of T cells in Graves' hyperthyroidism and ophthalmopathy. RNA transcripts served as the template for amplifying TCR beta CDR3 regions. Researchers ran a first-round RT-PCR on the TCR CDR3 using the HTBI primer set. TCRdb reprocessed the multiplex PCR reads via MiXCR and lists one record per CDR3 protein. The sample comprises 350,000 to 400,000 distinct CDR3 sequences, about 18% of which are singletons, and about 4% rests with the top ten. Specimen: blood. The receptors here all came from a woman aged 18-29 years with Graves' hyperthyroidism.

This clonotype was detected ten times or more. This chain links TRBV12-3 or TRBV12-4 with TRBJ2-7; 8 bases are a match to TRBD2. J gave up 6 bases and V 3 bases, and 7 bases lay outside the gene matches. The CDR3 length is 14 residues. The CDR3 nucleotides are TGTGCCAGCAGTTTGGGACTAGGAGATCGCGAGCAGTACTTC. Amino acid sequence: CASSLGLGDREQYF.

The chain links TRBV28 to TRBJ2-5; 9 positions match TRBD2. Trimming cost V 3 bases and J 2 bases; bases outside gene matches: 7. In germline, CDR1 is MDHEN, CDR2 SYDVKM. CDR3 length equals 16 residues. The CDR3 DNA reads TGTGCCAGCAGTTTTTGGTTGCGGGGGGGACAAGAGACCCAGTACTTC. It translates to CASSFWLRGGQETQYF.

This clonotype occurred many times. This sequence joins TRBV6-5 and TRBJ2-4, with TRBD1 matching over 10 bases. Germline-derived CDR1 and CDR2 are MNHEY and SVGAGI. This CDR3 region has 17 residues. V shed 6 bases and J 6 bases; nucleotides not matched to a gene: 14. The CDR3 DNA sequence: TGTGCCAGCAGGACTCTGAGTGGCAGGACAGGGGGAAACATTCAGTACTTC. As protein: CASRTLSGRTGGNIQYF.